These 30 T cell receptor beta chains originate from one sample sequenced in a study of blood T cell repertoires in COVID-19. The data were produced by immunoSEQ multiplex PCR, yet TCRdb's version contains in-frame clones alone and is incomplete. The top ten hold approximately 8% of the sample, which has roughly 50,000 clones, around nine tenths seen once. The sequencing sample was made of peripheral blood. The receptors stem from a woman between 35 and 50 years old with active COVID-19.

This clone was recorded a few times. The V and J genes are TRBV5-1 and TRBJ2-1, with 11 bases matching TRBD2. Germline V gene data show CDR1 as SGHRS and CDR2 as YFSETQ. Trimming took 3 bases from V and 4 from J; bases not matched to a gene: 15. CDR3 size: 19 residues. The DNA of the CDR3 is TGCGCCAGCAGCTCTAGCGGGGGGCCAGACCCGAATTCATACAATGAGCAGTTCTTC. Encoded protein: CASSSSGGPDPNSYNEQFF.

This clone is a singleton in its sample. The rearrangement uses TRBV2 and TRBJ1-5, with TRBD1 identical over 9 bases. V shed 5 bases and J 5 bases; nucleotides not matched to a gene: 10. The germline gives CDR1 SNHLY, CDR2 FYNNEI. This CDR3 contains 16 residues. The CDR3 region has the DNA TGTGCCAGCAGTCCCAGACCGGGACAGGGATATCAGCCCCAGCATTTT. This gives the protein CASSPRPGQGYQPQHF.

This chain links TRBV19 with TRBJ1-2, with D perhaps TRBD1 (6 bases). V was cut by 9 bases and J by 4 bases, with 12 bases left in between. Germline CDR1 reads LNHDA; CDR2 reads SQIVND (reference sequence). The CDR3 has 12 amino acids. In DNA form, the CDR3 reads TGTGCCAGCTACACAGGGCTCTATGGCTACACCTTC. Its protein product is CASYTGLYGYTF.

This clone has more than one count but fewer than ten. The chain is built from TRBV3-1 (or the pseudogene TRBV3-2) and TRBJ2-1, with TRBD2 identical over 9 bases. Per germline, CDR1 LGHDT and CDR2 YNNKEL (reference sequence). The CDR3 runs 14 residues. Germline trimming cut 4 bases from V and 7 bases from J; bases unmatched to any gene: 5. CDR3 sequence: CASSLAGVHNEQFF. The CDR3 DNA follows: TGTGCCAGCAGCCTAGCGGGGGTGCATAATGAGCAGTTCTTC.

This clone occurred once. The chain couples TRBV6-5 to TRBJ1-2, with TRBD1 identical over 7 bases. The CDR3 contains 13 residues. V dropped 6 bases and J dropped 6; count of bases not matched to a gene: 7. Per the germline V gene, CDR1 is MNHEY and CDR2 is SVGAGI. In DNA form, the CDR3 reads TGTGCCAGCAGCCACGACAGGGAAAATGGCTACACCTTC. Its protein is CASSHDRENGYTF.

The chain combines TRBV5-4 with TRBJ2-3; no reliable D call. V lost 4 bases to trimming and J lost 4 bases, with 10 bases between them. The germline CDR1 and CDR2 sequences are SGHNT and YYREEE (reference sequence). This CDR3 comprises 13 residues. The CDR3 spells CASSPRLADTQYF. CDR3 coding DNA: TGTGCCAGCAGCCCCAGGCTTGCAGATACGCAGTATTTT.

This chain links TRBV19 with TRBJ2-5; maybe TRBD2 (7 bases). This CDR3 region has 16 residues. The V end was cut by 1 base, the J end by 0 bases, with 12 bases between. Per germline, CDR1 LNHDA and CDR2 SQIVND (reference sequence). Written as DNA, the CDR3 is TGTGCCAGTAGTATAGGACGGGGGGCGTACCAAGAGACCCAGTACTTC. Its translation is CASSIGRGAYQETQYF. Drawing the rest from reference TRBV19 and TRBJ2-5, the complete variable domain is DGGITQSPKYLFRKEGQNVTLSCEQNLNHDAMYWYRQDPGQGLRLIYYSQIVNDFQKGDIAEGYSVSREKKESFPLTVTSAQKNPTAFYLCASSIGRGAYQETQYFGPGTRLLVL.

The chain uses TRBV5-4 and TRBJ1-1, with D possibly being TRBD1 (6 bases). Trimming shortened V by 4 bases and J by 5 bases, and 18 bases separated the two germline ends. The CDR3 has 15 amino acids. Germline-derived CDR1 and CDR2 are SGHNT and YYREEE (reference sequence). The CDR3 DNA is TGTGCCAGCAGCCCGAAACAGGGTGTGAGGACTGAAGCTTTCTTT. Encoded protein: CASSPKQGVRTEAFF.

The rearrangement joins TRBV4-3 to TRBJ2-4; 7 bases are shared with TRBD2. Germline CDR1 and CDR2: LGHNA and YSLEER. The CDR3 spans 16 residues. Germline trimming cut 3 bases from V and 14 bases from J; bases unmatched to any gene: 19. The CDR3 DNA follows: TGCGCCAGCAGCCAGCGGGCGACGGCGGGGGACTCCACGAAGTACTTC. The encoded protein is CASSQRATAGDSTKYF.

The chain joins TRBV7-2 to TRBJ1-1; the D gene is possibly TRBD1 (5 bases). V lost 5 bases to trimming and J lost 3 bases, with 16 bases between them. This CDR3 has 15 residues. Germline lookup yields CDR1 SGHTA and CDR2 FQGNSA. CDR3 loop: CASSPGAGRDTEAFF. The CDR3 coding sequence is TGTGCCAGCAGCCCCGGAGCAGGGAGGGACACTGAAGCTTTCTTT.

V and J are TRBV10-1 and TRBJ2-2; the match to TRBD1 covers 7 bases. The CDR3 contains 15 residues. V shed 5 bases and J 4 bases; nucleotides not matched to a gene: 7. The germline gives CDR1 WNHNN, CDR2 SYGVQD (reference sequence). CDR3 residues: CASSPGGWITGELFF. For the CDR3, the DNA is TGCGCCAGCAGTCCAGGGGGTTGGATCACCGGGGAGCTGTTTTTT.

J is TRBJ1-5 and V is TRBV6-6, with TRBD1 matching 9 bases. Looked up from germline, CDR1 is MNHNY and CDR2 is SVGAGI (reference sequence). CDR3 length: 15 residues. The trim removed 5 bases at V and 2 bases at J, leaving 4 bases unmatched. The CDR3 coding sequence is TGTGCCAGCAGTAAGGGACAGGGCGGCAATCAGCCCCAGCATTTT. This encodes CASSKGQGGNQPQHF.

The rearrangement joins TRBV27 to TRBJ1-2, with D possibly matching TRBD1 (6 bases). Trimming removed 6 bases from V and 0 bases from J, with 23 bases in between. Per the germline V gene, CDR1 is MNHEY and CDR2 is SMNVEV (reference sequence). CDR3 length: 18 amino acids. In nucleotides, the CDR3 is TGTGCCAGCAGGCAAGGGGGGGCCCTTACATTCACTAACTATGGCTACACCTTC. Amino acids: CASRQGGALTFTNYGYTF.

V is TRBV5-1 and J is TRBJ2-5, with 7 bases aligning to TRBD2. The V and J ends lost 0 bases and 5 bases, in that order; junction bases with no gene match: 4. The CDR3 contains 14 residues. Germline V lookup: CDR1 SGHRS, CDR2 YFSETQ. The CDR3 loop reads CASSLEGSGETQYF. The CDR3 DNA follows: TGCGCCAGCAGCTTGGAGGGTAGCGGGGAGACCCAGTACTTC.

This chain uses TRBV11-3 with TRBJ2-5, with 11 bases aligning to TRBD2. The germline V gene encodes CDR1 SGHNT and CDR2 YENEEA. The CDR3 runs 15 residues. J gave up 7 bases and V 5 bases, and 9 bases lay outside the gene matches. The DNA of the CDR3 is TGTGCCAGCAGCGAACTAGCGGGGGTGTGGGGGACCCAGTACTTC. Its protein is CASSELAGVWGTQYF.

The rearrangement links TRBV5-1 to TRBJ1-1, with 7 nucleotides matching TRBD1. Unmatched junction bases numbered 2, after V lost 3 bases and J lost 0 bases. This CDR3 spans 14 amino acids. Germline CDR1 is SGHRS and CDR2 is YFSETQ. The CDR3 region is CASSSGQMNTEAFF. The CDR3 bases are TGCGCCAGCAGCTCGGGACAGATGAACACTGAAGCTTTCTTT.

The gene calls are TRBV19 and TRBJ2-3, with D hard to call. This CDR3 spans 13 amino acids. CDR1 and CDR2 (germline): LNHDA, SQIVND (reference sequence). Trimming pared 5 bases from V and 6 bases from J, leaving 12 bases between. The CDR3: CASSASQKDTQYF. CDR3 nucleotide sequence: TGTGCCAGTAGTGCTAGTCAGAAGGATACGCAGTATTTT.

The rearrangement uses TRBV18 and TRBJ1-3, with a tentative D call TRBD1 (6 bases). The CDR3 consists of 15 residues. The germline V gene encodes CDR1 KGHSH and CDR2 LQKENI. With 3 bases removed from V and 0 bases from J, the gap between germline ends came to 9 bases. CDR3 nucleotides: TGTGCCAGCTCACCTCAGGGGACCTCTGGAAACACCATATATTTT. Amino acid sequence: CASSPQGTSGNTIYF.

The rearrangement uses TRBV7-2 and TRBJ2-3; TRBD2 aligns across 13 bases. Germline V gene data show CDR1 as SGHTA and CDR2 as FQGNSA. Trimming took 2 bases from V and 3 from J; bases not matched to a gene: 8. The length of the CDR3 is 18 residues. The CDR3 DNA follows: TGTGCCAGCAGCTTAAGAACTAGCGGGGGGGTTCGGACAGATACGCAGTATTTT. As protein: CASSLRTSGGVRTDTQYF.

The chain uses TRBV2 and TRBJ1-1; D not resolved. Germline V gene lookup returns CDR1 SNHLY and CDR2 FYNNEI. Trimming cost V 6 bases and J 6 bases, with 11 bases left between them. The CDR3 contains 12 residues. The CDR3 DNA sequence: TGTGCCAGCAGGTTGCGAAGCGCTGAAGCTTTCTTT. Translated: CASRLRSAEAFF.

V is TRBV11-2 and J is TRBJ2-1; D might be TRBD2 (6 bases). Trimming cost V 5 bases and J 5 bases, with 19 bases left between them. This CDR3 contains 16 residues. In germline, CDR1 is SGHAT, CDR2 FQNNGV. CDR3 in amino acids: CASSILGRMVDNEQFF. In DNA form, the CDR3 reads TGTGCCAGCAGCATCCTAGGGAGGATGGTCGACAATGAGCAGTTCTTC.

The chain combines TRBV5-6 with TRBJ2-3; 8 nucleotides match TRBD1. CDR1 SGHDT and CDR2 YYEEEE come from the germline V gene. V shed 3 bases and J 2 bases; nucleotides not matched to a gene: 5. CDR3 length equals 15 residues. The CDR3, as DNA: TGTGCCAGCAGCTCGGACAGGGCCTTCACAGATACGCAGTATTTT. This gives the protein CASSSDRAFTDTQYF.

This clone was seen a handful of times. The V and J genes are TRBV6-6 and TRBJ1-6; D unclear. The V gene's germline CDR1 is MNHNY and CDR2 SVGAGI (reference sequence). The CDR3 length is 13 residues. Trimming removed 7 bases at V and 7 bases at J, with 11 bases between. The CDR3, as DNA: TGTGCCAGCACTTGGCAGGAAAATTCACCCCTCCACTTT. As protein: CASTWQENSPLHF.

The chain couples TRBV28 to TRBJ1-5, with no clear D. Germline values: CDR1 MDHEN, CDR2 SYDVKM. The CDR3 has 15 amino acids. V lost 3 bases and J 0 bases, leaving 9 bases between the germline ends. The CDR3 region has the DNA TGTGCCAGCAGTTTTCGAACACCTAGCAATCAGCCCCAGCATTTT. It translates to CASSFRTPSNQPQHF.

The rearrangement links TRBV12-3 or TRBV12-4 to TRBJ2-5, with 7 bases that match TRBD1. V trimming: 6 bases; J trimming: 7 bases; junction bases outside the gene matches: 8. The CDR3 runs 13 residues. CDR3 protein: CASSKGQLGTQYF. CDR3 nucleotides: TGTGCCAGCAGCAAGGGACAGTTAGGGACCCAGTACTTC.

V gene TRBV5-1 combines with J gene TRBJ2-3, with D possibly TRBD2 on 5 matching bases. Trimming took 0 bases from V and 4 from J, leaving 12 bases between them. CDR3 length equals 15 residues. Germline V gene lookup returns CDR1 SGHRS and CDR2 YFSETQ. In DNA, the CDR3 is TGCGCCAGCAGCTTGGACCGGGGTCACGCAGATACGCAGTATTTT. This gives the protein CASSLDRGHADTQYF.

The chain is built from TRBV5-5 and TRBJ1-5; D perhaps matches TRBD1 (5 bases). CDR1 and CDR2 from the germline V gene are SGHKS and YYEKEE (reference sequence). V was trimmed by 0 bases and J by 0 bases, leaving 16 bases between them. CDR3 length: 18 residues. In nucleotides, the CDR3 is TGTGCCAGCAGCTTGGGCGGGGGTCTCTCGATTAGCAATCAGCCCCAGCATTTT. Amino acids: CASSLGGGLSISNQPQHF.

This chain links TRBV18 with TRBJ2-5; the D is unclear. The CDR3 contains 14 residues. V lost 3 bases to trimming and J lost 2 bases, with 10 bases between them. Germline assignment: CDR1 KGHSH and CDR2 LQKENI. Written as DNA, the CDR3 is TGTGCCAGCTCACCTGGCCGAGCGCAAGAGACCCAGTACTTC. Protein product: CASSPGRAQETQYF.

The chain combines TRBV5-1 with TRBJ1-3, with 9 nucleotides matching TRBD1. J was trimmed by 3 bases and V by 2 bases; bases with no gene match: 6. Germline V gene lookup returns CDR1 SGHRS and CDR2 YFSETQ. The CDR3 is 16 residues long. The DNA for the CDR3 is TGCGCCAGCAGCTTCGGGACAGGGTTTGGTGGAAACACCATATATTTT. It codes for CASSFGTGFGGNTIYF. The full variable domain, with the rest looked up from reference TRBV5-1 and TRBJ1-3, is KAGVTQTPRYLIKTRGQQVTLSCSPISGHRSVSWYQQTPGQGLQFLFEYFSETQRNKGNFPGRFSGRQFSNSRSEMNVSTLELGDSALYLCASSFGTGFGGNTIYFGEGSWLTVV.

The V gene is TRBV7-3, the J gene TRBJ2-2, with D possibly being TRBD2 (6 bases). Trimming took off 7 bases at V and 0 bases at J, with 12 bases between the two ends. In germline, CDR1 is SGHTA, CDR2 FQGTGA. The CDR3 length is 15 residues. The CDR3 DNA follows: TGTGCCAGCATGACCGGGACTGCGAACACCGGGGAGCTGTTTTTT. It is translated as CASMTGTANTGELFF.